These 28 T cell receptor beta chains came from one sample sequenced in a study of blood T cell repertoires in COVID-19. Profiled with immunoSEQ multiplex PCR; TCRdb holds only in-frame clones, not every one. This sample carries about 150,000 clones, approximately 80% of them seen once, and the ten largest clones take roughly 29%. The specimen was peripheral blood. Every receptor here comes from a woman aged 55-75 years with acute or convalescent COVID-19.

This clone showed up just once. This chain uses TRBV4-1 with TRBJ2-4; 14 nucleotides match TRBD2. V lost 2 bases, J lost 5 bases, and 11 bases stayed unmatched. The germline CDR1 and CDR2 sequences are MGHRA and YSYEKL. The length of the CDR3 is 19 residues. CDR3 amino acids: CASSQRYSGLAGEENIQYF. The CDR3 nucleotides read TGCGCCAGCAGCCAAAGATACTCGGGACTAGCGGGGGAAGAAAACATTCAGTACTTC.

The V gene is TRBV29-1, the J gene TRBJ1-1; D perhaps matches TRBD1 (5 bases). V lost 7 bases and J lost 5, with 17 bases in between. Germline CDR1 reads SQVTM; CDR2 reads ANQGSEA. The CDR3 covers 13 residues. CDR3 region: CSGSSGKDTEAFF. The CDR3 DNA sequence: TGCAGCGGGTCCTCAGGGAAAGATACTGAAGCTTTCTTT.

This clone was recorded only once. Here the CDR3 reads CASSEAPGFRGTDTQYF. Written as DNA, the CDR3 is TGTGCCAGCAGTGAAGCACCGGGATTTCGGGGCACAGATACGCAGTATTTT. The chain employs TRBV6-1 and TRBJ2-3; possible D gene TRBD2, 5 bases. V lost 0 bases to trimming and J lost 1 base, with 14 bases between them. There are 17 residues in the CDR3. Germline CDR1 and CDR2: MNHNS and SASEGT.

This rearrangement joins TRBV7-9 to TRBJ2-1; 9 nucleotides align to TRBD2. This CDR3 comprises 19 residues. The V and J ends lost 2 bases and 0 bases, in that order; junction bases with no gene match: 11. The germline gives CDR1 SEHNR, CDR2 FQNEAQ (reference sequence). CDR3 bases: TGTGCCAGCAGCTTACGGAGTAGCGGGGGCTTAAGCTCCTACAATGAGCAGTTCTTC. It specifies CASSLRSSGGLSSYNEQFF.

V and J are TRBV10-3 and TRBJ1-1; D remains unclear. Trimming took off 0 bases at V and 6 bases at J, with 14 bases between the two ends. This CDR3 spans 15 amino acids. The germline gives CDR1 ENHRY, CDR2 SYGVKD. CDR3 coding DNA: TGTGCCATCAGTGAGTCGGTCCTAGGAGGCGCTGAAGCTTTCTTT. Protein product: CAISESVLGGAEAFF.

The CDR3 sequence is CASSRTGDPTGELFF. CDR3 DNA: TGCGCCAGCAGTCGGACAGGGGACCCCACCGGGGAGCTGTTTTTT. The chain links TRBV4-1 to TRBJ2-2, with 9 bases aligning to TRBD1. Losses at the gene ends were 6 bases for V and 4 bases for J; bases not matched to a gene: 6. There are 15 residues in the CDR3. CDR1 is MGHRA, CDR2 YSYEKL, per germline.

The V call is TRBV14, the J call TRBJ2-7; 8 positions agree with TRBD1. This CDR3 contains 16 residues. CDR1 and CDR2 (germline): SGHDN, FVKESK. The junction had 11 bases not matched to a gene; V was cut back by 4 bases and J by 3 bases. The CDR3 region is CASSLTGWTGFYEQYV. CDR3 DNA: TGTGCCAGCAGCCTAACCGGGTGGACAGGGTTCTACGAGCAGTACGTC.

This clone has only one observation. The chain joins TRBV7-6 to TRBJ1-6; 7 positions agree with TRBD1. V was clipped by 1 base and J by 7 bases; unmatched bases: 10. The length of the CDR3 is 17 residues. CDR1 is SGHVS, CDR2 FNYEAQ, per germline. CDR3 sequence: CASSLDSGARGNSPLHF. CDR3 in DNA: TGTGCCAGCAGCTTAGATTCAGGGGCCAGGGGGAATTCACCCCTCCACTTT.

In DNA form, the CDR3 reads TGTGCCAGCAGTACACCAGTTGAGACCCAGTACTTC. The encoded protein is CASSTPVETQYF. V gene TRBV12-3 or TRBV12-4 combines with J gene TRBJ2-5; unclear D gene. The length of the CDR3 is 12 residues. V was trimmed by 5 bases and J by 5 bases, leaving 9 bases between them.

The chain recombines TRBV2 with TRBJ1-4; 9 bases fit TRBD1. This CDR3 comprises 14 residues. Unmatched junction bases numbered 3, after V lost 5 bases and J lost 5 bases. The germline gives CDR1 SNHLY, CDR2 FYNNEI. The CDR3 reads CASSSGTGNEKLFF. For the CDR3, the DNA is TGTGCCAGCAGTTCCGGGACAGGGAATGAAAAACTGTTTTTT. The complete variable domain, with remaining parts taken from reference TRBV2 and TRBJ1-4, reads EPEVTQTPSHQVTQMGQEVILRCVPISNHLYFYWYRQILGQKVEFLVSFYNNEISEKSEIFDDQFSVERPDGSNFTLKIRSTKLEDSAMYFCASSSGTGNEKLFFGSGTQLSVL.

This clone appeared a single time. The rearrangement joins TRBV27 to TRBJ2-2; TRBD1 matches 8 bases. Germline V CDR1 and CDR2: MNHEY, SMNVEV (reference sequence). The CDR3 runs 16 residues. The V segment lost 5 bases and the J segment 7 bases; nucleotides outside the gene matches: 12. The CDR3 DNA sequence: TGTGCCAGCAGTACCCGGACAGGGCGCGGTTTCGGGGAGCTGTTTTTT. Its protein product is CASSTRTGRGFGELFF.

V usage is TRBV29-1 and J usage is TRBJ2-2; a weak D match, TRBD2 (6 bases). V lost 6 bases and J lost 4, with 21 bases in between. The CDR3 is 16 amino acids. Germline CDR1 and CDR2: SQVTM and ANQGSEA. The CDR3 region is CSVSGWGTRGTGELFF. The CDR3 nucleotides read TGCAGCGTCTCGGGGTGGGGGACTCGAGGCACCGGGGAGCTGTTTTTT.

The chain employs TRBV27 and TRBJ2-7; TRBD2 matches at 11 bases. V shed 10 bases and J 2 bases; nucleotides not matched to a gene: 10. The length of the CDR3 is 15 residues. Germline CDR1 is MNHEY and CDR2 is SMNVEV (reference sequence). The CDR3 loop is CANPPTSGITYEQYV. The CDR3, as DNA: TGTGCCAATCCTCCGACTAGCGGGATTACCTACGAGCAGTACGTC.

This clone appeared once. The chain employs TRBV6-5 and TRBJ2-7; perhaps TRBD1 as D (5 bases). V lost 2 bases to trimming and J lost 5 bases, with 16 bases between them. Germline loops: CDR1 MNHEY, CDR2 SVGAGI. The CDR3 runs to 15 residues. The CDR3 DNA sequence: TGTGCCAGCAGTTACGGTCGGCAGGGTTGGGACGAGCAGTACTTC. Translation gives CASSYGRQGWDEQYF.

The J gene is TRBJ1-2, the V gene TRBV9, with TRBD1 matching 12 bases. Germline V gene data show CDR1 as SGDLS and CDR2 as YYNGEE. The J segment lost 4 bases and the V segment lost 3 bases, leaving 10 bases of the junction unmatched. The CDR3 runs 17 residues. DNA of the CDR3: TGTGCCAGCAGCGCCGGGACAGGGGGCGTCGCTGTCTATGGCTACACCTTC. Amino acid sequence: CASSAGTGGVAVYGYTF.

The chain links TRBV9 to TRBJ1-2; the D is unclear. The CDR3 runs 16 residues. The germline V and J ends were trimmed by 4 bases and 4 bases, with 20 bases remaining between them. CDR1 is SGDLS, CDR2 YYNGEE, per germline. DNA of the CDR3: TGTGCCAGCAGCCTAACCGGAGGCAGGAACACCTATGGCTACACCTTC. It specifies CASSLTGGRNTYGYTF.

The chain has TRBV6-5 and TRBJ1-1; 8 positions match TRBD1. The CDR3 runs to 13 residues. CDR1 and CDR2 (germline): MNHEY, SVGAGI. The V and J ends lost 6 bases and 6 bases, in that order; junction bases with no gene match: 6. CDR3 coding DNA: TGTGCCAGCAGGGGGGCAGGGGGCCCTGAAGCTTTCTTT. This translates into CASRGAGGPEAFF.

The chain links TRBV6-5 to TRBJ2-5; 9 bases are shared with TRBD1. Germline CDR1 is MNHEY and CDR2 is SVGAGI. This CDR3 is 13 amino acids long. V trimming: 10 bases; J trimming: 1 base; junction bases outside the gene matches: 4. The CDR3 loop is CATGTGPQETQYF. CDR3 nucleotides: TGTGCCACAGGGACAGGGCCCCAAGAGACCCAGTACTTC.

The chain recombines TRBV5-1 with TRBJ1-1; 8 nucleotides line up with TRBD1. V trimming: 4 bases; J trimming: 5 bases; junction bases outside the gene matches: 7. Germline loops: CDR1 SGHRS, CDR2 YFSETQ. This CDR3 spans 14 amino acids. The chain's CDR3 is CASSRWTGWTEAFF. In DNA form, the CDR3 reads TGCGCCAGCAGCCGGTGGACAGGGTGGACTGAAGCTTTCTTT.

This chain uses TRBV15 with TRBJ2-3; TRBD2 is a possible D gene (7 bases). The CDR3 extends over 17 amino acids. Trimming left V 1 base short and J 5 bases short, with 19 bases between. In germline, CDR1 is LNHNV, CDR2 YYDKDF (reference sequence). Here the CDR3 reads CATSRGTGGGGIDTQYF. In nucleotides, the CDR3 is TGTGCCACCAGCAGAGGAACTGGGGGGGGCGGGATAGATACGCAGTATTTT.

CDR3 amino acids: CASRGQGTTEAFF. The CDR3 DNA follows: TGTGCCAGCAGGGGGCAGGGCACCACTGAAGCTTTCTTT. The V gene is TRBV6-6, the J gene TRBJ1-1, with a tentative D call TRBD1 (5 bases). Germline lookup yields CDR1 MNHNY and CDR2 SVGAGI (reference sequence). The CDR3 contains 13 residues. Trimming shortened V by 6 bases and J by 4 bases, and 12 bases separated the two germline ends.

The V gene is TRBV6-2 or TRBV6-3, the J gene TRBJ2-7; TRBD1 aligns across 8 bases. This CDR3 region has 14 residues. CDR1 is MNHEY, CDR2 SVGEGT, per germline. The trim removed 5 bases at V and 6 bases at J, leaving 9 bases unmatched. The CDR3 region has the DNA TGTGCCAGCAGTGCTTCCGGGACAGGAGGCGAGCAGTACGTC. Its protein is CASSASGTGGEQYV.

The CDR3 DNA reads as TGTGCCAGTAGTGACAGGGGAGGGAACACTGAAGCTTTCTTT. Its protein is CASSDRGGNTEAFF. The gene calls are TRBV19 and TRBJ1-1; the match to TRBD1 covers 8 bases. V trimming: 5 bases; J trimming: 1 base; junction bases outside the gene matches: 3. Germline V CDR1 and CDR2: LNHDA, SQIVND (reference sequence). This CDR3 region has 14 residues.

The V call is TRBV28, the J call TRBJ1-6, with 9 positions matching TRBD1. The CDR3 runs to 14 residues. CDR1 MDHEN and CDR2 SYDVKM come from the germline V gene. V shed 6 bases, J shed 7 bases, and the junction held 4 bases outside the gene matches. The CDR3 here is CASSPGQGNSPLHF. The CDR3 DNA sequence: TGTGCCAGCAGCCCAGGACAGGGGAATTCACCCCTCCACTTT.

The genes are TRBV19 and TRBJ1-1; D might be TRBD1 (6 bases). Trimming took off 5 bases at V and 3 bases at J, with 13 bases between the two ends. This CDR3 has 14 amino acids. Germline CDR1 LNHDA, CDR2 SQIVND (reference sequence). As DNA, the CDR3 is TGTGCCAGTAGTGCGAAAAACAGGGACACTGAAGCTTTCTTT. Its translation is CASSAKNRDTEAFF. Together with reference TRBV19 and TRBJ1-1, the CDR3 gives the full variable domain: DGGITQSPKYLFRKEGQNVTLSCEQNLNHDAMYWYRQDPGQGLRLIYYSQIVNDFQKGDIAEGYSVSREKKESFPLTVTSAQKNPTAFYLCASSAKNRDTEAFFGQGTRLTVV.

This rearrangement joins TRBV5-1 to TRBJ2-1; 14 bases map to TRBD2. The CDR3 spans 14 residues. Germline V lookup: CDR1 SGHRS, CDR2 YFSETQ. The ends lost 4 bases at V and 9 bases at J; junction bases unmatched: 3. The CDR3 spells CASSGLAGGGEQFF. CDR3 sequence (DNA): TGCGCCAGCAGCGGACTAGCGGGGGGAGGTGAGCAGTTCTTC.

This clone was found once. The CDR3 coding sequence is TGTGCCAGCAGCCCCGTCGCCTACAATGAGCAGTTCTTC. It codes for CASSPVAYNEQFF. V and J are TRBV5-6 and TRBJ2-1; D is unclear. The CDR3 is 13 amino acids. V was clipped by 4 bases and J by 2 bases, with 7 bases between them. Germline CDR1 and CDR2: SGHDT and YYEEEE.

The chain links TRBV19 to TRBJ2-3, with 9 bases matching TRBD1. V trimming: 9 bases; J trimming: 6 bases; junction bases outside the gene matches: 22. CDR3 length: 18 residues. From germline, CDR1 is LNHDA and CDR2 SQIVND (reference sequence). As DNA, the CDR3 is TGTGCCAGCCGAGGACAGGGGCAGCATAGGGGATTTTACGATACGCAGTATTTT. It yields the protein CASRGQGQHRGFYDTQYF. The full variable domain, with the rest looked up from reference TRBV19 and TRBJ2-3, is DGGITQSPKYLFRKEGQNVTLSCEQNLNHDAMYWYRQDPGQGLRLIYYSQIVNDFQKGDIAEGYSVSREKKESFPLTVTSAQKNPTAFYLCASRGQGQHRGFYDTQYFGPGTRLTVL.